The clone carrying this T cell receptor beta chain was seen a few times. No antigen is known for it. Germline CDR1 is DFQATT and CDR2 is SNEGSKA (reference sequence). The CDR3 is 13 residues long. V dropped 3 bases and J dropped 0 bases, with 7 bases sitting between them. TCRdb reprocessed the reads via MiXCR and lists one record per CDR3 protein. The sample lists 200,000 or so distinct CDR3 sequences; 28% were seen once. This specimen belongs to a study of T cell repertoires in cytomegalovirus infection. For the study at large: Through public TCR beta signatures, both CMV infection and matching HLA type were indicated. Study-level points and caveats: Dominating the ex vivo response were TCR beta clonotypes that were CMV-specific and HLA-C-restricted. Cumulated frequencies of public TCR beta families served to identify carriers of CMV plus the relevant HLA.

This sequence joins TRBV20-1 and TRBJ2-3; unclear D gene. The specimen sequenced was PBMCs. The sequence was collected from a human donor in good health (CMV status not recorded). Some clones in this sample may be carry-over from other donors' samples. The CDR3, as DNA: TGCAGTGCTAGCTCCTCTAGCACAGATACGCAGTATTTT. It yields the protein CSASSSSTDTQYF.